A selection of T cell receptor beta chains follows, all from one sample in a study of cytotoxic CD8 clonotypes in ibrutinib-treated CLL. Data came from immunoSEQ multiplex PCR; TCRdb stores just in-frame clones and leaves some out. The sample lists approximately 330,000 clones, around four fifths occurring once. Sample: PBMCs, taken before ibrutinib treatment. All receptors come from a human donor with chronic lymphocytic leukemia. Both conserved end residues are part of each CDR3. The order of the fields is J gene, D gene, V gene, clone size, CDR3 DNA, CDR3 protein. D genes are given only for firm matches. Clone sizes are given selectively: once, few, many, or a class where the clone is expanded.

>TRBJ1-2|-|TRBV5-1|once
TGCGCCAGCAGCTTGGACTATGGCTACACCTTC
CASSLDYGYTF
>TRBJ2-7|-|TRBV2|once
TGTGCCAGCATACTAGACAGCTCCTACGAGCAGTACTTC
CASILDSSYEQYF
>TRBJ2-1|TRBD2|TRBV29-1|few
TGCAGCGTTGAGCCGGGAGGCAATGAGCAGTTCTTC
CSVEPGGNEQFF
>TRBJ2-6|-|TRBV13|once
TGTGCCAGCAGCTTAGCTCGGGGACCGGTCTCCGGGGCCAACGTCCTGACTTTC
CASSLARGPVSGANVLTF
>TRBJ1-2|TRBD1|TRBV29-1|-
TGCAGCGTCCGGGACAGGGATACCTTCCCGTATGGCTACACCTTC
CSVRDRDTFPYGYTF
>TRBJ2-5|TRBD2|TRBV10-2|-
TGCGCCAGCAGTGAGTCGAAGGTCACTAGCGGGTTGACCCAGTACTTC
CASSESKVTSGLTQYF
>TRBJ2-1|TRBD2|TRBV18|few
TGTGCCAGCTCACCACTCACTAGCGGGACCGATGAGCAGTTCTTC
CASSPLTSGTDEQFF
>TRBJ2-1|TRBD2|TRBV4-3|-
TGCGCCAGCAGCCAAGGTAGCGGGAGAGGCTACAATGAGCAGTTCTTC
CASSQGSGRGYNEQFF
>TRBJ2-7|-|TRBV6-5|few
TGTGCCAGCAGATTGGTTCGGAGGGAGCACGAGCAGTACTTC
CASRLVRREHEQYF
>TRBJ2-3|-|TRBV30|-
TGTGCCTGGAGTGTCCGGGCAGATACGCAGTATTTT
CAWSVRADTQYF
>TRBJ2-7|TRBD2|TRBV10-2|-
TGCGCCAGCAGTGATTATCAGCGGGGGCGTTACGAGCAGTACTTC
CASSDYQRGRYEQYF
>TRBJ1-1|-|TRBV29-1|-
TGCAGCGTTGAAATGGGGGTTTCAACTGAAGCTTTCTTT
CSVEMGVSTEAFF
>TRBJ2-1|TRBD2|TRBV4-3|-
TGCGCCAGCAGCCAAGGGACTAGCTATTATGAGCAGTTCTTC
CASSQGTSYYEQFF
>TRBJ2-1|TRBD2|TRBV7-2|-
TGTGCCAGCAGCTACCTAGCGGGGAATGAGCAGTTCTTC
CASSYLAGNEQFF
>TRBJ2-3|-|TRBV10-3|-
TGTGCCATCAGCATTTCAGGACCTCCTGGCACAGATACGCAGTATTTT
CAISISGPPGTDTQYF
>TRBJ2-3|TRBD2|TRBV5-1|-
TGCGCCAGCAGAGGGCGGGAGGGGTATGGAGATACGCAGTATTTT
CASRGREGYGDTQYF
>TRBJ2-7|-|TRBV14|-
TGTGAAGGGCAGGGGTCCCACGAGCAGTACTTC
CEGQGSHEQYF
>TRBJ1-1|TRBD1|TRBV30|-
TGTGCCTGGAGTGTACAGGGGGTGGGCACTGAAGCTTTCTTT
CAWSVQGVGTEAFF
>TRBJ2-7|-|TRBV28|once
TGTGCCAGCAGTCCTACGGGGGGACACTCCTACGAGCAGTACTTC
CASSPTGGHSYEQYF
>TRBJ2-7|TRBD2|TRBV9|-
TGTGCCAGCAGCGTAGACCTAGCGGGACCCTACGAGCAGTACTTC
CASSVDLAGPYEQYF
>TRBJ1-4|-|TRBV28|-
TGTGCCAGCAGTTTGGGATGGACTAATGAAAAACTGTTTTTT
CASSLGWTNEKLFF
>TRBJ2-7|TRBD1|TRBV25-1|-
TGTGCCAGCAGTGAACCGGGACAGCCTCCCGGGGAGCAGTACTTC
CASSEPGQPPGEQYF
>TRBJ2-3|-|TRBV19|-
TGTGCCAGTAGTATTGCGGGGAGCACAGATACGCAGTATTTT
CASSIAGSTDTQYF
>TRBJ2-1|-|TRBV27|-
TGTGCCAGCAGTTCATATCGACAGAATTGGGACGGGGAGCAGTTCTTC
CASSSYRQNWDGEQFF
>TRBJ2-7|TRBD2|TRBV5-4|-
TGTGCCAGCAGCGCTAACGCGGGAGCACACTACGAGCAGTACTTC
CASSANAGAHYEQYF
>TRBJ1-3|-|TRBV27|once
TGTGCCAGCAGTTCCAACCCCTCTGGAAACACCATATATTTT
CASSSNPSGNTIYF
>TRBJ2-3|TRBD2|TRBV7-2|few
TGTGCCAGCAGCTTAGGGACTAGCGGGAGCCGCAGCACAGATACGCAGTATTTT
CASSLGTSGSRSTDTQYF
>TRBJ2-1|-|TRBV7-7|-
TGTGCCAGCAGCGAGCCGGGACGGGAGCAGTTCTTC
CASSEPGREQFF
>TRBJ2-1|-|TRBV5-1|-
TGCGCCAGCAGCTTGGGCCTAAGGGGCCACAATGAGCAGTTCTTC
CASSLGLRGHNEQFF
>TRBJ2-5|TRBD2|TRBV4-2|-
TGTGCCAGCAGCCGGGGACTAGCGGAGGCTGGGGAGACCCAGTACTTC
CASSRGLAEAGETQYF
>TRBJ2-7|TRBD2|TRBV28|-
TGTGCCAGCAGTTTTAAGATAGCGGGAATCCACGAGCAGTACTTC
CASSFKIAGIHEQYF
>TRBJ1-1|-|TRBV15|-
TGTGCCACCAGCAGAGGACAGCTGAACACTGAAGCTTTCTTT
CATSRGQLNTEAFF
>TRBJ2-7|-|TRBV27|-
TGTGCCAGCAGTTTATTTATCAGGGAGGTCAACGAGCAGTACTTC
CASSLFIREVNEQYF